This T cell receptor beta chain was captured in a study of T-cell reconstitution after alpha-beta-depleted transplantation in children. This clonotype was detected ten times or more. Its antigen remains unidentified. General observations from the study: Several hundred rapidly expanded clones from non-depleted graft cells reportedly supplied alpha-beta T cells about two months post-transplant. In some patients, recipient T cells and intrathymic progenitors surviving conditioning explained high day-60 diversity.

CDR3 length equals 13 residues. V was trimmed by 3 bases and J by 6 bases, leaving 10 bases between them. Looked up from germline, CDR1 is KGHSH and CDR2 is LQKENI. The TCRbeta library incorporated unique molecular identifiers. One entry per CDR3 protein results from TCRdb running MiXCR on the PCR reads. The profile shows about 980,000 distinct CDR3 sequences, 25% to 30% of them singletons. V usage is TRBV18 and J usage is TRBJ2-3; D gene ambiguous. The TCR sequence derives from a boy under two years old who had a stem cell transplant for SCID, so the T cells may come from the graft donor. The input for sequencing was PBMCs, mostly from graft donor cells, taken 360 days after TCRalphabeta/CD19-depleted stem cell transplant. The CDR3 nucleotides read TGTGCCAGCTCACCGAGGATTCAGGATACGCAGTATTTT. Protein sequence: CASSPRIQDTQYF.